This is a list of T cell receptor beta chains from one sample in a study of OX40 agonist ivuxolimab in advanced cancers. Data came from immunoSEQ multiplex PCR; TCRdb stores just in-frame clones and leaves some out. Among tens of thousands of clones listed, around four fifths were seen once. Sequenced material: CD4+ or CD8+ T cells sorted from blood, taken in a trial of the OX40 agonist ivuxolimab. These receptor sequences come from an adult with an advanced solid tumor such as melanoma, head and neck, liver or kidney cancer. Each CDR3 is given with its conserved first and last residue.

j_gene	len	v_gene	CDR3aa
TRBJ1-1	15	TRBV4-1	CASSQESIWLTEAFF
TRBJ2-3	17	TRBV5-1	CASSSGTASTSTDTQYF
TRBJ1-3	12	TRBV30	CAWSVLGNTIYF
TRBJ2-5	13	TRBV5-1	CASSGNPKETQYF
TRBJ2-5	15	TRBV28	CASSSLAGQQETQYF
TRBJ1-5	14	TRBV6-5	CASSWAGKNQPQHF
TRBJ2-5	16	TRBV5-1	CASSEGTSGSLETQYF
TRBJ1-2	14	TRBV6-1	CASSTAQELYGYTF
TRBJ2-2	16	TRBV5-1	CASSERPTGGSGELFF
TRBJ1-6	15	TRBV5-4	CASSLGGGSGSPLHF
TRBJ2-3	11	TRBV28	CASTQTDTQYF
TRBJ1-3	15	TRBV5-1	CASSQQGHSGNTIYF
TRBJ2-5	15	TRBV11-3	CASSAGGLTEETQYF